This T cell receptor (beta chain) was profiled in a study of CD8+ T cells in alopecia areata. Overall study: Skin grafts from approximately 6-12-month-old C3H/HeJ donors with spontaneous alopecia were placed on 7-10-week-old female C3H/HeJ mice.

Cells that came from pooled cutaneous lymph nodes were sorted using CD4, CD8alpha, NKG2D, NKG2ACE and other markers. The ends were cut back, 0 bases at V and 4 bases at J, with 8 bases in the middle. Germline CDR1 LGHNA, CDR2 YNLKQL (reference sequence). The CDR3 runs 14 residues. Isolated RNA was reverse transcribed into cDNA used as the sequencing template. Profiled with immunoSEQ multiplex PCR; TCRdb holds only in-frame clones, not every one. Sampling found 290,000 or so clones, none seen once. In regard to this clone: Gene labels here are mouse ones. Read coverage stops 4 residues before the CDR3 terminus; the germline J gene supplies the remainder.

Sequencing was performed on CD4+ T cells sorted from a lymph node. The chain links TRBV5 to TRBJ2-3, with D possibly TRBD2 on 6 matching bases. This clonotype was sampled from a C3H/HeJ mouse with alopecia areata. Mouse strain MHC haplotype: H2-k. The CDR3 bases that were read are TGTGCCAGCAGCCAAGAGCTGGGGCCAGAA. Protein: CASSQELGPE. From start to end, the CDR3 is CASSQELGPETLYF.